This TCR beta chain was captured in a study of beta chain bispecific antibodies for T cell cancers (dated by TCRdb to the early 2020s). About the full investigation: Healthy donor T cells were cocultured with T cell leukemia lines and bispecific antibodies, then TRBV sequencing of surviving cells measured the depletion of each TRBV family. Surface TRBV12 (TRBV12-3) was expressed on Jurkat cells, and surface TRBV5-5 was expressed on HPB-ALL cells.

Looking up the germline V gene (reference sequence) yields CDR1 LGHDT and CDR2 YNNKEL. For this chain, trimming is 3 bases at the V end and 5 bases at the J end, and the number of junction bases without a gene match is 17. Counted from cysteine to phenylalanine, this CDR3 has 18 amino acids. The only DNA kept is the CDR3, 54 bases in frame from the first base. Unique molecular identifier barcodes were built into the libraries and used for clonotype quantification. Qiagen AllPrep DNA/RNA Micro kits were used to isolate total RNA, and an Agilent TapeStation was used to check RNA quality. TCR beta libraries were constructed by 5' RACE, in which cDNA synthesis was followed by two PCR steps with TCR beta constant-region gene-specific primers. An Illumina MiSeq platform was used to sequence the TCR beta libraries. Under the source paper's analysis protocol: MIGEC, MiXCR and VDJtools were used for read processing. Clonotype frequency was computed as the clonotype's share of unique molecular identifiers among all unique molecular identifiers in the sample. Nonfunctional TRBV genes listed as pseudogenes or open reading frames in IMGT, such as TRBV1, TRBV12-1 and TRBV21, were excluded. TCRdb passed the public sequencing reads through fastp at Q25 and MiXCR, retaining productive beta sequences. Each CDR3 protein appears once, grouped with its most common genes and DNA. The V and J calls reflect TCRdb's pipeline rather than the authors' work. The sample table contains more than 20,000 distinct CDR3 sequences; only one count was recorded for more than 2% of them. About 5.5% of the sample lies in the top ten.

This specimen's treatment or condition label, interpreted: alpha-V12: anti-TRBV12 scFv linked to anti-CD3 scFv. T cells were expanded from blood mononuclear cells for approximately 3 days using either anti-CD3 antibody OKT3 or CD3/CD28 Dynabeads. The anti-TRBV12 bispecific sample was taken from a coculture of Jurkat leukemia cells with normal T cells and was compared with an anti-CD19 bispecific control coculture. Expanded T cells were maintained in RPMI 1640 supplemented with roughly 9.2% fetal bovine serum, recombinant human IL-2 (around 90 IU/ml) and IL-7 (around 5.3 ng/ml). Cocultures combined about 5 x 10^4 normal T cells with about 5 x 10^4 target cells and bispecific antibody in roughly 98 ul, incubated less than 20 hours at 37°C. Every bispecific antibody was made of two single-chain variable fragments, expressed in a single-chain diabody format carrying a His tag. The effector T cells were obtained from healthy human donors, with peripheral blood mononuclear cells isolated from leukapheresis samples by Ficoll density gradient centrifugation.

The paper as a whole reports these results and caveats: Apart from the targeted and closely related genes, all other TRBV family members appeared to be unaffected by the TRBV-directed bispecific antibodies. Compared with anti-CD19, anti-TRBV12 exposure reduced the TRBV12-3 share of total TRBV signal by roughly 99%; TRBV12-4 fell approximately 40%, not significantly. Every sequenced sample contained a mix of leukemia cell line cells and normal T cells, and most targeted TRBV signal came from the leukemia cells rather than from the normal T cells. Cross-reactivity of the anti-TRBV5-5 antibody with TRBV5-6 was attributed to high sequence similarity between the two genes.

In this sample, this clonotype turned up many times. Its antigen is not yet known. One base away there is no much larger clone; base qualities are not given. Sequencing used healthy donor T cells cultured with leukemia cells, obtained from a culture containing a bispecific antibody targeting TCR Vbeta12. This receptor was obtained from a human donor in good health. Some clones in this sample may be carry-over from other donors' samples. The chain uses TRBV3-1 and TRBJ2-5; 8 bases in between match TRBD2. The CDR3 amino acid sequence is: CASSHPPERGPAGETQYF. The sequenced DNA is TGTGCCAGCAGCCACCCCCCCGAGCGGGGGCCGGCAGGGGAGACCCAGTACTTC.